These 29 T cell receptor beta chains came from one sample sequenced in a study of T-cell memory formation after mild COVID-19. TCRdb reprocessed the 5' RACE reads via MiXCR and lists one record per CDR3 protein. This table holds 300,000 to 350,000 distinct CDR3 sequences, 10% to 15% found once. The sequenced sample consisted of PBMCs or a T cell subset sorted from them (not recorded which). Receptors were obtained from a man between 18 and 29 years old who had mild COVID-19 (a few samples of this study predate the infection). Cell type and time point are not known.

This clonotype was recorded many times. The chain uses TRBV4-2 and TRBJ2-5, with TRBD1 matching 8 bases. Germline V gene lookup returns CDR1 LGHNA and CDR2 YNFKEQ. V lost 0 bases to trimming and J lost 2 bases; unmatched junction nucleotides: 5. The CDR3 consists of 16 residues. The CDR3 reads CASSQDGQGGQETQYF. The CDR3 DNA sequence: TGTGCCAGCAGCCAAGATGGACAGGGCGGACAAGAGACCCAGTACTTC.

The table lists this clonotype with a few counts. This chain uses TRBV5-1 with TRBJ2-3; the D gene is possibly TRBD2 (6 bases). The CDR3 covers 15 residues. Germline V CDR1 and CDR2: SGHRS, YFSETQ. V dropped 5 bases and J dropped 4 bases, with 17 bases sitting between them. The CDR3 spells CASRRLAMGADTQYF. CDR3 sequence (DNA): TGCGCCAGCAGGCGGCTAGCGATGGGCGCAGATACGCAGTATTTT.

A note on this clonotype: One junction end disagrees with the germline gene, perhaps due to a read error. The rearrangement uses TRBV4-1 and TRBJ1-1; no clear D gene. Germline CDR1 and CDR2: MGHRA and YSYEKL. The CDR3 extends over 13 amino acids. CDR3 nucleotide sequence: TGCGCCAGCAGCCTACTGCTGAAGACTGAAGCTTTCTTT. The encoded protein is CASSLLLKTEAFF.

J is TRBJ2-1 and V is TRBV3-1; 9 bases align to TRBD1. V was pared by 4 bases and J by 6 bases, with 4 bases of the junction left unmatched. CDR1 is LGHDT, CDR2 YNNKEL, per germline (reference sequence). This CDR3 contains 14 residues. The CDR3 here is CASSLGTGFNEQFF. The CDR3 coding sequence is TGTGCCAGCAGCCTCGGGACAGGGTTCAATGAGCAGTTCTTC.

This clonotype was found a few times. The rearrangement links TRBV7-9 to TRBJ2-5; no definite D call. V was shortened by 2 bases and J by 9 bases, with 7 bases between the two germline ends. Germline V gene data show CDR1 as SEHNR and CDR2 as FQNEAQ (reference sequence). This CDR3 has 11 residues. This chain's CDR3 is CASSLTASQYF. DNA for the CDR3: TGTGCCAGCAGCTTAACGGCCTCCCAGTACTTC.

This clonotype appeared a few times. The V and J genes are TRBV6-2 or TRBV6-3 and TRBJ2-5; 7 nucleotides match TRBD2. V was clipped by 7 bases and J by 2 bases; unmatched bases: 4. CDR1 and CDR2 from the germline V gene are MNHEY and SVGEGT. The CDR3 consists of 13 residues. The chain's CDR3 is CASIGGGQETQYF. The CDR3 region has the DNA TGTGCCAGCATTGGGGGGGGGCAAGAGACCCAGTACTTC.

This chain links TRBV12-3 or TRBV12-4 with TRBJ1-1; D gene ambiguous. The V end was cut by 5 bases, the J end by 4 bases, with 11 bases between. This CDR3 spans 13 amino acids. This CDR3 reads CASSPTTLTEAFF. The CDR3, as DNA: TGTGCCAGCAGTCCGACAACACTCACTGAAGCTTTCTTT.

The chain couples TRBV4-3 to TRBJ2-2; D call uncertain. The V end was cut by 3 bases, the J end by 0 bases, with 5 bases between. CDR3 length equals 14 residues. Germline V gene lookup returns CDR1 LGHNA and CDR2 YSLEER. DNA of the CDR3: TGCGCCAGCAGCCAGATTACGAACACCGGGGAGCTGTTTTTT. This translates into CASSQITNTGELFF.

This clonotype was seen more than once but under ten times. The chain has TRBV20-1 and TRBJ2-5, with D unresolved. The V and J ends lost 2 bases and 0 bases respectively, with 10 bases between them. CDR3 length: 14 residues. The V gene's germline CDR1 is DFQATT and CDR2 SNEGSKA (reference sequence). CDR3: CSARRAPHQETQYF. CDR3 nucleotide sequence: TGCAGTGCTAGACGGGCCCCCCACCAAGAGACCCAGTACTTC.

This clonotype came up a few times. The gene calls are TRBV7-2 and TRBJ2-5, with unresolved D. In germline, CDR1 is SGHTA, CDR2 FQGNSA. This CDR3 spans 15 amino acids. Trimming left V 5 bases short and J 2 bases short, with 15 bases between. For the CDR3, the DNA is TGTGCCAGCAGCCCCCATAGAGACATTCAAGAGACCCAGTACTTC. This sequence encodes CASSPHRDIQETQYF.

The table lists this clonotype with a few counts. V usage is TRBV3-1 and J usage is TRBJ2-2; D not certain. The germline V gene has CDR1 LGHDT and CDR2 YNNKEL (reference sequence). The germline V and J ends were trimmed by 4 bases and 4 bases, with 7 bases remaining between them. The CDR3 is 13 residues long. CDR3 residues: CASSPHITGELFF. CDR3 in DNA: TGTGCCAGCAGCCCTCACATCACCGGGGAGCTGTTTTTT.

This chain links TRBV5-1 with TRBJ1-1; TRBD1 matches at 7 bases. The V segment lost 2 bases and the J segment 0 bases; nucleotides outside the gene matches: 7. This CDR3 spans 16 amino acids. Germline CDR1 SGHRS, CDR2 YFSETQ. The CDR3 spells CASSFSGQGVNTEAFF. The CDR3 region has the DNA TGCGCCAGCAGCTTTTCGGGTCAGGGGGTGAACACTGAAGCTTTCTTT.

The V and J genes are TRBV20-1 and TRBJ2-7; D remains unclear. The CDR3 is 10 amino acids. Trimming cost V 4 bases and J 7 bases, with 8 bases left between them. CDR1 is DFQATT, CDR2 SNEGSKA, per germline (reference sequence). CDR3 sequence: CSAMYEEQYF. In DNA form, the CDR3 reads TGCAGTGCTATGTACGAAGAGCAGTACTTC.

The chain has TRBV7-3 and TRBJ2-2; 9 bases match TRBD1. Germline CDR1 reads SGHTA; CDR2 reads FQGTGA. This CDR3 region has 13 residues. Trimming cost V 8 bases and J 4 bases; bases outside gene matches: 2. CDR3 residues: CASGTGSTGELFF. The CDR3 region has the DNA TGTGCCAGCGGGACAGGGTCCACCGGGGAGCTGTTTTTT.

The CDR3 nucleotides are TGCAGTGCTCCCCTGGGGGTGCGGGGGGGCTTTCAAGAGACCCAGTACTTC. Protein sequence: CSAPLGVRGGFQETQYF. This chain links TRBV20-1 with TRBJ2-5, with TRBD2 matching over 9 bases. V was pared by 5 bases and J by 2 bases, with 15 bases of the junction left unmatched. Germline assignment: CDR1 DFQATT and CDR2 SNEGSKA (reference sequence). This CDR3 comprises 17 residues.

This clonotype has just a few counts. The gene calls are TRBV20-1 and TRBJ2-2, with D unresolved. The CDR3 has 12 amino acids. Between the trimmed V and J ends, which lost 5 bases and 5 bases, there was a span of 9 bases. CDR1 DFQATT and CDR2 SNEGSKA come from the germline V gene (reference sequence). The chain's CDR3 is CSAPDNTGELFF. The CDR3 DNA reads as TGCAGTGCTCCTGATAATACCGGGGAGCTGTTTTTT.

This chain links TRBV27 with TRBJ2-6; unclear D gene. This CDR3 region has 16 residues. Trimming left V 8 bases short and J 0 bases short, with 14 bases between. CDR1 is MNHEY, CDR2 SMNVEV, per germline (reference sequence). The CDR3, as DNA: TGTGCCAGCGGAAAGCCCTGGCGCTCTGGGGCCAACGTCCTGACTTTC. This translates into CASGKPWRSGANVLTF.

The chain recombines TRBV18 with TRBJ2-1; TRBD1 or TRBD2 may be the D gene (5 bases each). The CDR3 is 13 amino acids. Trimming left V 2 bases short and J 5 bases short, with 7 bases between. Germline V gives CDR1 KGHSH, CDR2 LQKENI. This CDR3 reads CASSPGTHNEQFF. The CDR3 coding sequence is TGTGCCAGCTCACCAGGGACCCACAATGAGCAGTTCTTC.

This clonotype appeared a few times. The chain's CDR3 is CASSHQDGAGETQYF. CDR3 DNA sequence: TGTGCCAGCAGCCATCAGGACGGGGCCGGGGAGACCCAGTACTTC. V and J are TRBV7-8 and TRBJ2-5; either TRBD1 or TRBD2 may supply D (5 bases each). V lost 5 bases, J lost 5 bases, and 18 bases lay in between. Germline CDR1 reads SGHVS; CDR2 reads FQNEAQ. This CDR3 is built from 15 residues.

This clonotype was detected only a few times. The chain recombines TRBV11-2 with TRBJ2-2; 13 bases are a match to TRBD2. Losses at the gene ends were 5 bases for V and 4 bases for J; bases not matched to a gene: 7. The CDR3 covers 17 residues. The germline V gene encodes CDR1 SGHAT and CDR2 FQNNGV. CDR3 loop: CASSLRLAGGSTGELFF. The CDR3 DNA reads TGTGCCAGCAGCCTCCGACTAGCGGGGGGTTCCACCGGGGAGCTGTTTTTT.

The DNA for the CDR3 is TGTGCCAACGGACAGGGGTTCACAGATACGCAGTATTTT. It yields the protein CANGQGFTDTQYF. J is TRBJ2-3 and V is TRBV12-3 or TRBV12-4, with 9 positions matching TRBD1. This CDR3 contains 13 residues. V lost 10 bases, J lost 2 bases, and 4 bases stayed unmatched.

The table lists this clonotype with a few counts. The chain recombines TRBV4-1 with TRBJ2-5; 8 bases are shared with TRBD2. This CDR3 has 16 residues. Per the germline V gene, CDR1 is MGHRA and CDR2 is YSYEKL. V dropped 2 bases and J dropped 5; count of bases not matched to a gene: 10. The CDR3 spells CASSQTSGGYGETQYF. Written as DNA, the CDR3 is TGCGCCAGCAGCCAAACAAGCGGGGGATACGGGGAGACCCAGTACTTC.

The chain's CDR3 is CASSRDIHEQYF. The CDR3 DNA sequence: TGTGCCAGCAGCCGGGACATCCACGAGCAGTACTTC. J is TRBJ2-7 and V is TRBV6-5, with a weak D call TRBD1 (6 bases). The germline V gene has CDR1 MNHEY and CDR2 SVGAGI. Deletions cut 6 bases from V and 5 bases from J, with 11 bases between. There are 12 residues in the CDR3.

The genes are TRBV2 and TRBJ2-1, with 8 bases identical to TRBD2. J gave up 3 bases and V 1 base, and 5 bases lay outside the gene matches. The CDR3 is made up of 16 amino acids. Germline V gene data show CDR1 as SNHLY and CDR2 as FYNNEI. Here the CDR3 reads CASSEGASGGYNEQFF. DNA for the CDR3: TGTGCCAGCAGTGAAGGGGCCAGCGGGGGCTACAATGAGCAGTTCTTC.

V is TRBV7-9 and J is TRBJ1-2; TRBD1 is a possible D gene (6 bases). Trimming left V 5 bases short and J 8 bases short, with 12 bases between. This CDR3 spans 12 amino acids. Germline V gene lookup returns CDR1 SEHNR and CDR2 FQNEAQ (reference sequence). CDR3 sequence reads: CASSATGSGYTF. Written as DNA, the CDR3 is TGTGCCAGCAGCGCAACAGGGTCGGGCTACACCTTC. Combining the CDR3 with reference TRBV7-9 and TRBJ1-2 gives the whole variable domain DTGVSQNPRHKITKRGQNVTFRCDPISEHNRLYWYRQTLGQGPEFLTYFQNEAQLEKSRLLSDRFSAERPKGSFSTLEIQRTEQGDSAMYLCASSATGSGYTFGSGTRLTVV.

The chain recombines TRBV28 with TRBJ1-1; D call uncertain. Germline values: CDR1 MDHEN, CDR2 SYDVKM. CDR3 size: 14 residues. V was clipped by 3 bases and J by 0 bases, with 8 bases between them. The CDR3 spells CASSFHRVNTEAFF. The CDR3 DNA reads as TGTGCCAGCAGTTTCCACAGAGTGAACACTGAAGCTTTCTTT. The whole variable domain, remainder taken from reference TRBV28 and TRBJ1-1, is DVKVTQSSRYLVKRTGEKVFLECVQDMDHENMFWYRQDPGLGLRLIYFSYDVKMKEKGDIPEGYSVSREKKERFSLILESASTNQTSMYLCASSFHRVNTEAFFGQGTRLTVV.

This chain uses TRBV5-1 with TRBJ2-3; D unresolved. Looked up from germline, CDR1 is SGHRS and CDR2 is YFSETQ. Trimming left V 3 bases short and J 4 bases short, with 9 bases between. This CDR3 is 13 amino acids long. The CDR3 reads CASSSQPADTQYF. The CDR3 nucleotides read TGCGCCAGCAGCTCGCAACCCGCAGATACGCAGTATTTT. Drawing the rest from reference TRBV5-1 and TRBJ2-3, the complete variable domain is KAGVTQTPRYLIKTRGQQVTLSCSPISGHRSVSWYQQTPGQGLQFLFEYFSETQRNKGNFPGRFSGRQFSNSRSEMNVSTLELGDSALYLCASSSQPADTQYFGPGTRLTVL.

The chain couples TRBV7-2 to TRBJ1-5, with a tentative D call TRBD1 (5 bases). The CDR3 has 16 amino acids. CDR1 is SGHTA, CDR2 FQGNSA, per germline. Between the trimmed V and J ends, which lost 9 bases and 7 bases, there was a span of 25 bases. CDR3 sequence (DNA): TGTGCCAGAAGCCCCCAAGGCCCCGTGGGGGGGCAGCCCCAGCATTTT. Protein sequence: CARSPQGPVGGQPQHF.

This clonotype was detected only a few times. The chain joins TRBV7-9 to TRBJ2-1, with D possibly being TRBD1 (6 bases). The CDR3 loop spans 13 amino acids. Germline loops: CDR1 SEHNR, CDR2 FQNEAQ (reference sequence). The germline V and J ends were trimmed by 4 bases and 9 bases, with 13 bases remaining between them. The CDR3 here is CASSSAGGLEQFF. CDR3 nucleotides: TGTGCCAGCAGCTCGGCTGGGGGCCTTGAGCAGTTCTTC.